The following is a T cell receptor beta chain sequence with its context. Its antigen remains undetermined. No base quality information exists; no much larger clone differs at one position. This sample is part of a study of regulatory T cells in long-lasting Graves disease (dated by TCRdb to about 2021). The study in broad terms: To count as having persistent Graves' disease, a patient had to have received antithyroid drug treatment for over 5 years with TSH receptor autoantibodies remaining persistently positive. Peripheral blood TCR sequencing and RNA sequencing compared persistent Graves' disease patients with newly diagnosed Graves' disease patients. The study took place in China and was registered as a clinical trial. A total of 35 or so samples were covered by TCR sequencing, comprising some 13 persistent and around 20 newly diagnosed Graves' disease patients. Antithyroid drugs had been taken for ten to twelve years on average by persistent Graves' disease patients in the clinical cohort. General findings and caveats noted by the study authors: Only the TCR beta chain was sequenced and analyzed. As a limitation, the authors acknowledged that the small sample size may reduce accuracy. Patients with persistent disease shared more public clonotypes (around 3,000) than newly diagnosed patients did (966). TRBV28, TRBJ1-2 and TRBJ2-5 were preferentially used in persistent disease, while TRBV20-1 and TRBJ2-1 were favored in newly diagnosed disease. Compared with newly diagnosed patients, persistent Graves' disease patients had lower TCR Shannon entropy and fewer highly expanded clones, which suggests clonal expansion. The study examined only peripheral blood because the primary lesion, thyroid tissue, could not be accessed.

The library was prepared using multiplex PCR. The instrument given in TCRdb is Illumina HiSeq 4000. CDR3 regions were amplified by Arm-PCR with iRepertoire HTBI primers to construct TCR beta libraries. Before sequencing, the PCR products underwent gel purification. Under the source paper's analysis protocol: A total of 62 TRBV and 14 TRBJ segments were identified across samples and were used for gene usage analysis of CDR3 amino acid clonotypes. COPE and FqMerger were used to merge filtered high-quality paired reads into contigs. Contigs were aligned with BLAST to IMGT TRBV, TRBD and TRBJ reference genes, and CDR3 was defined per IMGT. Highly expanded clones were defined as clonotypes with a frequency above 0.1%. Repertoire diversity was measured by Shannon entropy, and V-J evenness by the Gini coefficient. Public clonotypes were defined as clonotypes shared by more than one individual. TCRdb reran the public reads through fastp at Q25 and MiXCR, keeping productive beta chains. Rows with one shared CDR3 protein collapse into an entry with the most common genes and DNA. TCRdb's processing, not the study's, gives the V and J calls here. The sample table records about 450,000 distinct CDR3 sequences; 23% of these occur just once. Together, the top ten hold around 26% of the sample.

The time point label for this specimen denotes: persistent/refractory GD, antithyroid drugs over 5 years with positive TRAb. RNA was extracted from PBMCs in TRIzol for both TCR sequencing and RNA sequencing. The diagnosis of Graves' disease was made according to American Thyroid Association guidelines. Recruitment of patients was carried out at an endocrinology department in Xi'an, China. From each patient, around 9.3 milliliters of peripheral blood was collected into an EDTA anticoagulant tube. PBMCs were isolated by Ficoll Paque Plus density gradient separation without further T cell sorting. An Agilent 2100 Bioanalyzer and agarose gel were used to check RNA quality, and a NanoDrop 2000 was used to measure RNA concentration. There are 14 amino acids in the CDR3, from cysteine to phenylalanine inclusive. Here the CDR3 DNA is all that survives: 42 bases in frame from base 1. CDR1 and CDR2 are read off the germline V gene as MNHEY and SVGAGI. Relative to germline, V is 2 bases shorter and J is 1 base shorter, with 8 bases between their ends.

The sequence came from a female donor with Graves disease. The source was peripheral blood mononuclear cells (PBMCs), collected when the disease was refractory, from a patient treated with antithyroid drugs. The rearranged chain carries TRBV6-5 and TRBJ1-1; the D gene assignment is ambiguous. The DNA is TGTGCCAGCAGTTACCCGAACGGGAACACTGAAGCTTTCTTT. The encoded protein is CASSYPNGNTEAFF.